This TCR beta chain was sequenced for a study of blood T cell repertoires in COVID-19. Overall study context: Collection of acute and convalescent COVID-19 samples took place in the United States, Italy and Spain. Sample material is recorded as cDNA or gDNA derived from T cells, B-cell-depleted T cells, or PBMCs.

In the authors' workflow: Amplification of reference gene primers provided the estimated nucleated cell counts. Sequencing was performed with immunoSEQ multiplex PCR; in TCRdb, only in-frame clones are kept and a portion is missing. V, J and clone size are taken as reported in that table, and D and trimming were inferred from the DNA itself. The sample holds 150,000 to 200,000 clones, roughly 90% seen once. The TCR was taken from a woman between 55 and 75 years old who had recovered from COVID-19. The sample consisted of peripheral blood.

The CDR3 reads CATSTVRQGSYYGYTF. The CDR3, as DNA: TGTGCCACCAGCACGGTACGACAGGGTTCTTACTATGGCTACACCTTC. The gene calls are TRBV15 and TRBJ1-2; 7 nucleotides match TRBD1. Germline V gene data show CDR1 as LNHNV and CDR2 as YYDKDF (reference sequence). J gave up 3 bases and V 4 bases, and 11 bases lay outside the gene matches. The CDR3 is made up of 16 amino acids. Full variable domain (outside the CDR3, taken from reference TRBV15 and TRBJ1-2): DAMVIQNPRYQVTQFGKPVTLSCSQTLNHNVMYWYQQKSSQAPKLLFHYYDKDFNNEADTPDNFQSRRPNTSFCFLDIRSPGLGDTAMYLCATSTVRQGSYYGYTFGSGTRLTVV.